This TCR beta chain was recorded in a study of blood T cell repertoires in COVID-19. As for the study in general: The analysed material was cDNA or gDNA that came from T cells, B-cell-depleted T cells, or PBMCs.

Data came from immunoSEQ multiplex PCR; TCRdb stores just in-frame clones and leaves some out. Here the sample spans about 170,000 clones, 65% to 85% being singletons. The CDR3 extends over 16 amino acids. V lost 0 bases to trimming and J lost 3 bases; unmatched junction nucleotides: 7. Germline assignment: CDR1 MNHNY and CDR2 SVGAGI (reference sequence). This chain connects TRBV6-6 to TRBJ2-7; 8 nucleotides agree with TRBD1. This clonotype was obtained from a woman aged 60 to 75 with acute or convalescent COVID-19. Sequences were obtained from peripheral blood. CDR3 DNA: TGTGCCAGCAGTTACTCACATAGCGGACAGGGCTACGAGCAGTACTTC. As protein: CASSYSHSGQGYEQYF.